This T cell receptor (beta chain) was recorded in a study of cytomegalovirus exposure and HLA in healthy donors. As regards this clone: Its antigen is unknown.

Study-wide results and limits: CMV serostatus was the only immune exposure information that was available.

The primer mix had 60 Vbeta and 13 Jbeta primers. TCRdb's table, derived via immunoSEQ multiplex PCR, lists solely in-frame clones and lacks some. This table holds about 84,000 clones, 85% to 90% found once. The specimen sequenced was PBMCs. The receptor was isolated from a young man in good health and CMV-seronegative.

The CDR3 protein is CASSRDSSNQPQHF. CDR3 DNA sequence: TGTGCCAGCAGCCGGGACAGTAGCAATCAGCCCCAGCATTTT. The chain has TRBV7-9 and TRBJ1-5, with 7 positions matching TRBD1. CDR1 and CDR2 (germline): SEHNR, FQNEAQ (reference sequence). With 5 bases clipped from V and 0 bases from J, the junction kept 1 base outside the gene matches. This CDR3 is built from 14 residues.